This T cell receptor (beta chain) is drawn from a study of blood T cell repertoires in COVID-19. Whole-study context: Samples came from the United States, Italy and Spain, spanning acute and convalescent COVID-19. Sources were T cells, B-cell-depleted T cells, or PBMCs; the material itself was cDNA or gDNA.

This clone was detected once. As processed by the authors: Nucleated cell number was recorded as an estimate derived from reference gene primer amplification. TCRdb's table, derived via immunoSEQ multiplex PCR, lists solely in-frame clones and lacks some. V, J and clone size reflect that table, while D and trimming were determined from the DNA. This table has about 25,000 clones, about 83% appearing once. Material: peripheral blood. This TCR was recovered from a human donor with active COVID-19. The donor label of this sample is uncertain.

As DNA, the CDR3 is TGTGCCACCAGTGATTATGCTGCGGGGGGTATCACAGATACGCAGTATTTT. It specifies CATSDYAAGGITDTQYF. V and J are TRBV24-1 and TRBJ2-3; 8 positions agree with TRBD2. Germline V lookup: CDR1 KGHDR, CDR2 SFDVKD. CDR3 length equals 17 residues. The trim removed 2 bases at V and 2 bases at J, leaving 8 bases unmatched.